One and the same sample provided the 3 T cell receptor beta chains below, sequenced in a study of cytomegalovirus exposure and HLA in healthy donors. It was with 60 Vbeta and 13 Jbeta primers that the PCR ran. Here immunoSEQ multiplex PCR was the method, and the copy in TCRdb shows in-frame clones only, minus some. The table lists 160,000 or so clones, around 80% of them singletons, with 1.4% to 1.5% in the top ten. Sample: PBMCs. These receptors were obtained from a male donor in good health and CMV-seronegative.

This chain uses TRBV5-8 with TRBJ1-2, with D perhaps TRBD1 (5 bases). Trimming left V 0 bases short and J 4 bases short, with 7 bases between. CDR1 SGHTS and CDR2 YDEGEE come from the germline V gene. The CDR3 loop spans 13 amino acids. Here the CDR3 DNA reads TGTGCCAGCAGCTTGGGACAGTTCTATGGCTACACCTTC. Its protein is CASSLGQFYGYTF.

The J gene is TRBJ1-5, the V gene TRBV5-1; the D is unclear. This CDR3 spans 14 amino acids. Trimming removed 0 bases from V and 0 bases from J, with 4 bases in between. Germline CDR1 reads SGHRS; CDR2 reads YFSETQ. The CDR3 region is CASSLDFSNQPQHF. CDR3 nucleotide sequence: TGCGCCAGCAGCTTGGACTTTAGCAATCAGCCCCAGCATTTT.

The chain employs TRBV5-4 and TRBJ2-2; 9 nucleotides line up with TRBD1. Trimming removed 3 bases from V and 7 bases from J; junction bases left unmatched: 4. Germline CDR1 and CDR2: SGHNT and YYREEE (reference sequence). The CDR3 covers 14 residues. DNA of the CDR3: TGTGCCAGCAGCTCCGGACAGGGGATCGGGGAGCTGTTTTTT. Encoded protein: CASSSGQGIGELFF.